This TCR beta chain was sequenced for a study of type 1 and type 2 diabetes patients. Genomic DNA was the PCR template. Multiplex PCR with 30 forward and 13 reverse primers amplified the TCR beta CDR3. MiXCR, run by TCRdb on the multiplex PCR reads, gives a single entry per CDR3 protein. The sample consists of 250,000 or so distinct CDR3 sequences, more than 40% of them appearing once. All diabetic donors were classified as either type 1 or type 2 diabetes. The CDR3 extends over 13 amino acids. V was cut by 8 bases and J by 6 bases, with 11 bases left in between. This clonotype originated in a man younger than 35 with type 2 diabetes. The sequenced sample consisted of peripheral blood mononuclear cells (PBMCs). This sequence joins TRBV12-3 or TRBV12-4 and TRBJ1-6, with a weak D call TRBD1 (6 bases). CDR3 sequence (DNA): TGTGCCAGCGGTGTGGACAGTAATTCACCCCTCCACTTT. This gives the protein CASGVDSNSPLHF.